These 22 T cell receptor beta chains originate from one sample sequenced in a study of T-cell memory formation after mild COVID-19. One entry per CDR3 protein results from TCRdb running MiXCR on the 5' RACE reads. The table includes fewer than 700,000 distinct CDR3 sequences, roughly a fifth detected once. Sequenced: PBMCs or a T cell subset sorted from them (not recorded which). The receptors shown here come from an adult woman who had mild COVID-19 (a few samples of this study predate the infection). Cell type and time point are not known.

This clonotype was detected only a few times. This sequence joins TRBV5-1 and TRBJ2-3; 7 nucleotides line up with TRBD1. V lost 2 bases to trimming and J lost 5 bases; unmatched junction nucleotides: 5. The V gene's germline CDR1 is SGHRS and CDR2 YFSETQ. This CDR3 comprises 14 residues. CDR3 amino acids: CASSLQGNGDTQYF. DNA for the CDR3: TGCGCCAGCAGCTTACAGGGGAATGGAGATACGCAGTATTTT.

This rearrangement joins TRBV6-5 to TRBJ1-2; D uncertain. V was cut by 6 bases and J by 8 bases, with 13 bases left in between. There are 12 residues in the CDR3. Germline-derived CDR1 and CDR2 are MNHEY and SVGAGI. CDR3: CASSPTMGGYTF. CDR3 DNA: TGTGCCAGCAGCCCCACGATGGGAGGCTACACCTTC.

The chain recombines TRBV5-4 with TRBJ2-1; the match to TRBD1 covers 7 bases. V lost 4 bases, J lost 7 bases, and 11 bases stayed unmatched. In germline, CDR1 is SGHNT, CDR2 YYREEE (reference sequence). The CDR3 covers 15 residues. This chain's CDR3 is CASSGGPAGGNEQFF. Written as DNA, the CDR3 is TGTGCCAGCAGCGGGGGTCCGGCAGGGGGAAATGAGCAGTTCTTC.

The chain combines TRBV5-1 with TRBJ2-2; weak D call: TRBD2 (7 bases). With 3 bases removed from V and 1 base from J, the gap between germline ends came to 16 bases. The CDR3 totals 17 residues. The germline V gene has CDR1 SGHRS and CDR2 YFSETQ. CDR3 residues: CASSSARGAVNTGELFF. CDR3 in DNA: TGCGCCAGCAGCTCGGCCCGGGGGGCCGTGAACACCGGGGAGCTGTTTTTT. Filled out from reference TRBV5-1 and TRBJ2-2, the complete variable domain reads KAGVTQTPRYLIKTRGQQVTLSCSPISGHRSVSWYQQTPGQGLQFLFEYFSETQRNKGNFPGRFSGRQFSNSRSEMNVSTLELGDSALYLCASSSARGAVNTGELFFGEGSRLTVL.

The rearrangement links TRBV5-5 to TRBJ2-2; 14 bases are shared with TRBD2. The CDR3 consists of 17 residues. Trimming removed 4 bases from V and 3 bases from J; junction bases left unmatched: 5. CDR1 SGHKS and CDR2 YYEKEE come from the germline V gene (reference sequence). The DNA for the CDR3 is TGTGCCAGCAGCAAGGGACTAGCGGGAGTTCACACCGGGGAGCTGTTTTTT. Translation gives CASSKGLAGVHTGELFF.

This clonotype has just a few counts. The V gene is TRBV2, the J gene TRBJ2-1; no clear D. Trimming took off 6 bases at V and 7 bases at J, with 13 bases between the two ends. Germline CDR1 and CDR2: SNHLY and FYNNEI. The CDR3 is 13 amino acids. The CDR3 coding sequence is TGTGCCAGCAGCTTGCAACAGCTGAATGAGCAGTTCTTC. Encoded protein: CASSLQQLNEQFF.

This clonotype was counted ten times or more. CDR3 DNA sequence: TGCAGTGTCGCGGGAGTGGGATACGAGCAGTACTTC. The encoded protein is CSVAGVGYEQYF. This chain joins TRBV20-1 and TRBJ2-7; 7 nucleotides match TRBD2. Germline V lookup: CDR1 DFQATT, CDR2 SNEGSKA (reference sequence). CDR3 length equals 12 residues. Germline trimming cut 7 bases from V and 4 bases from J; bases unmatched to any gene: 7.

On this clonotype itself: At one end the junction does not follow the germline gene, possibly because of a read error. The rearrangement uses TRBV7-2 and TRBJ2-5, with TRBD2 identical over 11 bases. The CDR3 covers 16 residues. Germline loops: CDR1 SGHTA, CDR2 FQGNSA. CDR3: CDSSSALAGGGETQYF. CDR3 bases: TGTGACAGCAGCTCCGCTCTAGCGGGAGGCGGGGAGACCCAGTACTTC.

This chain joins TRBV5-1 and TRBJ1-1; D call uncertain. Germline CDR1 and CDR2: SGHRS and YFSETQ. This CDR3 is 15 amino acids long. V lost 0 bases and J lost 3, with 12 bases in between. CDR3 in DNA: TGCGCCAGCAGCTTGGAAGCATCCGGCTACACTGAAGCTTTCTTT. This encodes CASSLEASGYTEAFF.

This clonotype has more than one count but fewer than ten. The chain is built from TRBV30 and TRBJ1-5; D not certain. This CDR3 spans 12 amino acids. Trimming cost V 5 bases and J 4 bases, with 9 bases left between them. The germline V gene encodes CDR1 GTSNPN and CDR2 SVGIG (reference sequence). Written as DNA, the CDR3 is TGTGCCTGGGCAACCGTAAATCAGCCCCAGCATTTT. It encodes CAWATVNQPQHF.

V and J are TRBV5-6 and TRBJ2-7; 11 nucleotides agree with TRBD1. Trimming cost V 2 bases and J 3 bases; bases outside gene matches: 4. The CDR3 covers 15 residues. CDR1 and CDR2 from the germline V gene are SGHDT and YYEEEE. The CDR3 DNA reads as TGTGCCAGCAGCTTTACCGGGACAGGGGGCTACGAGCAGTACTTC. This sequence encodes CASSFTGTGGYEQYF. Complete variable domain (other parts from reference TRBV5-6 and TRBJ2-7): DAGVTQSPTHLIKTRGQQVTLRCSPKSGHDTVSWYQQALGQGPQFIFQYYEEEERQRGNFPDRFSGHQFPNYSSELNVNALLLGDSALYLCASSFTGTGGYEQYFGPGTRLTVT.

This clonotype occurred a few times. The chain links TRBV19 to TRBJ1-1; no definite D call. The V end lost 3 bases, the J end lost 0 bases, and 8 bases lay between the germline ends. CDR1 LNHDA and CDR2 SQIVND come from the germline V gene (reference sequence). The CDR3 length is 14 residues. The CDR3 here is CASSMKVLNTEAFF. The DNA for the CDR3 is TGTGCCAGTAGTATGAAGGTCCTGAACACTGAAGCTTTCTTT.

The sample holds a few counts of this clonotype. The chain links TRBV7-8 to TRBJ1-6, with D tentatively TRBD1 (6 bases). Germline lookup yields CDR1 SGHVS and CDR2 FQNEAQ. V lost 8 bases, J lost 7 bases, and 18 bases lay in between. The CDR3 length is 15 residues. The CDR3 DNA reads TGTGCCAGCTCTCTCAGGGGCAGGGACAATTCACCCCTCCACTTT. Translation: CASSLRGRDNSPLHF.

This chain links TRBV7-2 with TRBJ1-2, with 11 bases that match TRBD1. The CDR3 extends over 14 amino acids. Trimming removed 6 bases from V and 7 bases from J; junction bases left unmatched: 7. In germline, CDR1 is SGHTA, CDR2 FQGNSA. The CDR3 region is CASRLGQGAAGYTF. In DNA, the CDR3 is TGTGCCAGCAGGCTAGGACAGGGGGCAGCTGGCTACACCTTC.

This clonotype has just a few counts. This chain uses TRBV10-3 with TRBJ2-7; the D gene is possibly TRBD1 (6 bases). Germline V gives CDR1 ENHRY, CDR2 SYGVKD. The V gene lost 7 bases and the J gene lost 4 bases, with 11 bases spanning the gap. This CDR3 has 12 amino acids. Here the CDR3 DNA reads TGTGCCATCAACAGGGTGAGGTACGAGCAGTACTTC. This codes for CAINRVRYEQYF.

This chain joins TRBV27 and TRBJ2-7; no definite D call. The CDR3 loop spans 13 amino acids. The germline V gene has CDR1 MNHEY and CDR2 SMNVEV (reference sequence). V lost 2 bases, J lost 0 bases, and 5 bases lay in between. The DNA for the CDR3 is TGTGCCAGCAGTTTAACACTCTCCTACGAGCAGTACTTC. Translated: CASSLTLSYEQYF.

This clonotype occurred a few times. The chain recombines TRBV2 with TRBJ2-5, with 8 bases fitting TRBD1. The trim removed 6 bases at V and 7 bases at J, leaving 13 bases unmatched. The CDR3 is 15 amino acids. Germline CDR1 reads SNHLY; CDR2 reads FYNNEI. The CDR3 coding sequence is TGTGCCAGCAGAAATGGACAGGGCCCTCCCGGGACCCAGTACTTC. Translated, it gives CASRNGQGPPGTQYF.

This clonotype has ten or more counts. The V call is TRBV5-1, the J call TRBJ2-1; D not resolved. The CDR3 runs 15 residues. With 5 bases removed from V and 0 bases from J, the gap between germline ends came to 12 bases. Germline CDR1 is SGHRS and CDR2 is YFSETQ. CDR3 sequence reads: CASRLSLSSYNEQFF. The CDR3, as DNA: TGCGCCAGCAGACTAAGCCTGAGCTCCTACAATGAGCAGTTCTTC.

This clonotype was observed a few times. This rearrangement joins TRBV4-3 to TRBJ1-6; no clear D gene. The V end lost 1 base, the J end lost 8 bases, and 12 bases lay between the germline ends. This CDR3 spans 15 amino acids. Germline V gene sequence: CDR1 LGHNA, CDR2 YSLEER. In DNA form, the CDR3 reads TGCGCCAGCAGCCAAGTTCGGCAGGACTATTCACCCCTCCACTTT. Translating it yields CASSQVRQDYSPLHF.

The chain couples TRBV3-1 to TRBJ2-1, with 14 bases identical to TRBD2. The V and J ends lost 3 bases and 0 bases, in that order; junction bases with no gene match: 7. This CDR3 spans 19 amino acids. The germline gives CDR1 LGHDT, CDR2 YNNKEL (reference sequence). The CDR3 sequence: CASSHAGTSGRFSYNEQFF. CDR3 sequence (DNA): TGTGCCAGCAGCCATGCCGGGACTAGCGGGAGATTCTCCTACAATGAGCAGTTCTTC.

The chain employs TRBV23-1 and TRBJ2-7; 8 bases are a match to TRBD1. TRBV23-1 is known as an ORF, though its function is uncertain. V lost 4 bases, J lost 3 bases, and 11 bases stayed unmatched. The CDR3 is 16 amino acids. CDR3 bases: TGCGCCAGCAGTCGCCAAAGGACAGGGAAACTCTACGAGCAGTACTTC. Its translation is CASSRQRTGKLYEQYF.

CDR3 DNA sequence: TGTGCCAGCAGTTCCCCCCGGCGGAGGGGGTTGTCGACTGAAGCTTTCTTT. Its protein is CASSSPRRRGLSTEAFF. The chain links TRBV12-3 or TRBV12-4 to TRBJ1-1; D perhaps matches TRBD1 (6 bases). V was pared by 4 bases and J by 5 bases, with 23 bases between. The CDR3 loop spans 17 amino acids.